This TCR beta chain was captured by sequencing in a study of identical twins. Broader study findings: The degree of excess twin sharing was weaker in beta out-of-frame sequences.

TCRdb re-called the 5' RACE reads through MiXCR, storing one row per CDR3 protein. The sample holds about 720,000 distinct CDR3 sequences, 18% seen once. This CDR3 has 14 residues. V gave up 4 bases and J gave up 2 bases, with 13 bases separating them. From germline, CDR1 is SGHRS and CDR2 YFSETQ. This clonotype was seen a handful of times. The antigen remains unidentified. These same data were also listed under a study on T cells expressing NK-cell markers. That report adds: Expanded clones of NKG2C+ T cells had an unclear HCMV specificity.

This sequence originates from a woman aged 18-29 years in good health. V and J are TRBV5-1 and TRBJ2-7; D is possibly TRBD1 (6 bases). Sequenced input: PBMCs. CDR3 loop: CASSLLGTPYEQYF. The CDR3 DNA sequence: TGCGCCAGCAGCCTCCTGGGGACACCCTACGAGCAGTACTTC.